This entry lists 16 T cell receptor beta chains sequenced from one sample in a study of T-cell reconstitution after alpha-beta-depleted transplantation in children. It was with unique molecular identifiers that the TCRbeta library was prepared. A single record per CDR3 protein comes from TCRdb applying MiXCR to the PCR reads. The repertoire holds some 200,000 distinct CDR3 sequences, with approximately 8.4% as singletons. The sequenced sample was PBMCs, mostly from graft donor cells, obtained 360 days after TCRalphabeta/CD19-depleted stem cell transplant. Every receptor here comes from a male patient aged 2 to 10 who had a stem cell transplant for acute myeloid leukemia, so the T cells may come from the graft donor.

This clonotype occurred many times. CDR3 nucleotides: TGCAGTGCTGGCCCCGTGGGACTAGATTCGGTCATTCAGTACTTC. It is translated as CSAGPVGLDSVIQYF. This chain uses TRBV20-1 with TRBJ2-4; 8 nucleotides line up with TRBD2. Per germline, CDR1 DFQATT and CDR2 SNEGSKA (reference sequence). CDR3 length: 15 residues. The ends lost 5 bases at V and 9 bases at J; junction bases unmatched: 15.

The chain recombines TRBV15 with TRBJ1-1; the D gene is possibly TRBD1 (5 bases). Trimming cost V 5 bases and J 7 bases, with 20 bases left between them. In germline, CDR1 is LNHNV, CDR2 YYDKDF (reference sequence). The CDR3 totals 15 residues. CDR3 sequence reads: CATSYHGRGGVEAFF. Written as DNA, the CDR3 is TGTGCCACCAGCTATCACGGGAGGGGCGGGGTTGAAGCTTTCTTT. The entire variable domain, with the rest obtained from reference TRBV15 and TRBJ1-1, is as follows: DAMVIQNPRYQVTQFGKPVTLSCSQTLNHNVMYWYQQKSSQAPKLLFHYYDKDFNNEADTPDNFQSRRPNTSFCFLDIRSPGLGDTAMYLCATSYHGRGGVEAFFGQGTRLTVV.

This clonotype was observed many times. J is TRBJ2-5 and V is TRBV10-3; unclear D gene. Germline loops: CDR1 ENHRY, CDR2 SYGVKD. There are 12 residues in the CDR3. V was shortened by 0 bases and J by 5 bases, with 4 bases between the two germline ends. This CDR3 is CAISESTETQYF. The CDR3 DNA sequence: TGTGCCATCAGTGAGTCGACGGAGACCCAGTACTTC.

This clonotype was observed at least ten times. The chain uses TRBV12-3 or TRBV12-4 and TRBJ2-3; the match to TRBD1 covers 7 bases. The V and J ends lost 4 bases and 10 bases, in that order; junction bases with no gene match: 8. The CDR3 is made up of 13 amino acids. CDR3 in amino acids: CASSSSQGVSQYF. In nucleotides, the CDR3 is TGTGCCAGCAGTTCCTCTCAGGGGGTATCGCAGTATTTT.

This clonotype has more than one count but fewer than ten. The gene calls are TRBV18 and TRBJ2-4; D might be TRBD1 (6 bases). Germline V gene sequence: CDR1 KGHSH, CDR2 LQKENI. V was trimmed by 3 bases and J by 9 bases, leaving 12 bases between them. The CDR3 is 13 amino acids. The CDR3 DNA reads as TGTGCCAGCTCACCTGAGGGGGACGGCATTCAGTACTTC. This encodes CASSPEGDGIQYF.

The J gene is TRBJ1-5, the V gene TRBV11-2; D unclear. Trimming removed 2 bases from V and 6 bases from J, with 8 bases in between. The V gene's germline CDR1 is SGHAT and CDR2 FQNNGV. This CDR3 is built from 13 residues. The CDR3 DNA is TGTGCCAGCAGCTTAATCAAGGGTCAGCCCCAGCATTTT. Translated: CASSLIKGQPQHF.

This clonotype was seen more than once but under ten times. The genes are TRBV5-1 and TRBJ2-7; tentative D call: TRBD2 (6 bases). The CDR3 loop spans 15 amino acids. V was clipped by 0 bases and J by 2 bases, with 12 bases between them. Germline CDR1 and CDR2: SGHRS and YFSETQ. CDR3 sequence (DNA): TGCGCCAGCAGCTTGGGGGGGACTCACCCCTACGAGCAGTACTTC. This encodes CASSLGGTHPYEQYF.

V is TRBV9 and J is TRBJ2-7, with 8 bases matching TRBD1. The CDR3 length is 16 residues. J lost 2 bases, V lost 1 base, and 8 bases had no gene match. The germline CDR1 and CDR2 sequences are SGDLS and YYNGEE. The CDR3 nucleotides read TGTGCCAGCAGCGTAACTCCGGACAGGGATGCCTACGAGCAGTACGTC. Translation gives CASSVTPDRDAYEQYV.

This clonotype showed up many times. The chain links TRBV7-9 to TRBJ2-1, with D maybe TRBD2 (6 bases). CDR3 length equals 15 residues. The V and J ends lost 5 bases and 3 bases respectively, with 14 bases between them. The germline V gene has CDR1 SEHNR and CDR2 FQNEAQ (reference sequence). Here the CDR3 DNA reads TGTGCCAGCAGCACTTGGGACTGGTTCTACAATGAGCAGTTCTTC. Its protein product is CASSTWDWFYNEQFF.

The gene calls are TRBV7-3 and TRBJ2-1; 12 bases are a match to TRBD2. The CDR3 sequence is 15 residues long. Germline CDR1 reads SGHTA; CDR2 reads FQGTGA. J gave up 7 bases and V 5 bases, and 6 bases lay outside the gene matches. The CDR3 region has the DNA TGTGCCAGCAGCCCGAGGACTAGCGGGATGAATGAGCAGTTCTTC. Protein product: CASSPRTSGMNEQFF.

This clonotype was picked up many times. The genes are TRBV6-5 and TRBJ2-5, with D hard to call. The V end was cut by 0 bases, the J end by 2 bases, with 7 bases between. Germline-derived CDR1 and CDR2 are MNHEY and SVGAGI. CDR3 length: 14 residues. The CDR3: CASSYSMWQETQYF. The CDR3 DNA reads as TGTGCCAGCAGTTACTCGATGTGGCAAGAGACCCAGTACTTC.

The rearrangement links TRBV7-6 to TRBJ2-2; possible D gene TRBD1, 6 bases. Trimming removed 5 bases from V and 3 bases from J, with 13 bases in between. This CDR3 is built from 15 residues. From germline, CDR1 is SGHVS and CDR2 FNYEAQ. As DNA, the CDR3 is TGTGCCAGCAGCCCCCCAGGGGATTACACCGGGGAGCTGTTTTTT. Its protein product is CASSPPGDYTGELFF.

This clonotype was recorded a few times. The chain recombines TRBV7-2 with TRBJ2-7; D may be TRBD1 (7 bases). The CDR3 length is 15 residues. Trimming removed 8 bases from V and 2 bases from J, with 19 bases in between. The germline CDR1 and CDR2 sequences are SGHTA and FQGNSA. CDR3 in DNA: TGTGCCAGCCGGCAGGGGGTTAGCGGAACCTACGAGCAGTACTTC. It translates to CASRQGVSGTYEQYF.

Many counts were recorded for this clonotype. The V and J genes are TRBV6-1 and TRBJ2-2, with D hard to call. The CDR3 is 16 residues long. Trimming stripped 6 bases from V and 3 bases from J, with 17 bases between. CDR1 is MNHNS, CDR2 SASEGT, per germline. The CDR3 spells CASSATWVSDTGELFF. The CDR3 DNA follows: TGTGCCAGCAGCGCGACGTGGGTTTCCGACACCGGGGAGCTGTTTTTT.

The chain combines TRBV7-9 with TRBJ2-2; 7 bases are shared with TRBD2. CDR1 and CDR2 (germline): SEHNR, FQNEAQ (reference sequence). This CDR3 comprises 15 residues. With 4 bases clipped from V and 7 bases from J, the junction kept 9 bases outside the gene matches. The DNA of the CDR3 is TGTGCCAGCAGCTCCAGAGCGGGATTGGTCGGGGAGCTGTTTTTT. Its translation is CASSSRAGLVGELFF.

This clonotype was observed at least ten times. The chain is built from TRBV7-9 and TRBJ2-1; 11 nucleotides agree with TRBD2. Germline CDR1 SEHNR, CDR2 FQNEAQ (reference sequence). V lost 4 bases and J lost 0; bases outside the gene matches: 5. CDR3 length: 17 amino acids. CDR3 sequence: CASSWRTSGYSYNEQFF. As DNA, the CDR3 is TGTGCCAGCAGCTGGAGGACTAGCGGGTACTCCTACAATGAGCAGTTCTTC.